The 15 T cell receptor beta chains in this list originate from one sample, sequenced in a study of T cell changes during pregnancy in multiple sclerosis. Data came from immunoSEQ multiplex PCR; TCRdb stores just in-frame clones and leaves some out. The sample includes 58,000 or so clones, approximately 91% of them seen just once. The sample here was CD4+ T cells from peripheral blood mononuclear cells, taken in the third trimester of pregnancy. The receptors originated from a female donor with multiple sclerosis, enrolled in a pregnancy study.

The chain carries TRBV18 and TRBJ1-1, with 7 bases that match TRBD1. Germline V gene sequence: CDR1 KGHSH, CDR2 LQKENI. J gave up 7 bases and V 2 bases, and 13 bases lay outside the gene matches. This CDR3 has 16 residues. CDR3 sequence reads: CASSPRGLGLGHEAFF. The CDR3 DNA follows: TGTGCCAGCTCACCAAGGGGGCTCGGGTTGGGCCATGAAGCTTTCTTT. The full variable domain, completed using reference TRBV18 and TRBJ1-1, is NAGVMQNPRHLVRRRGQEARLRCSPMKGHSHVYWYRQLPEEGLKFMVYLQKENIIDESGMPKERFSAEFPKEGPSILRIQQVVRGDSAAYFCASSPRGLGLGHEAFFGQGTRLTVV.

The V call is TRBV7-3, the J call TRBJ1-5; maybe TRBD1 (6 bases). The CDR3 consists of 15 residues. In germline, CDR1 is SGHTA, CDR2 FQGTGA. Trimming cost V 2 bases and J 5 bases, with 13 bases left between them. For the CDR3, the DNA is TGTGCCAGCAGCTTAGAAGGGGGTCGGGATCAGCCCCAGCATTTT. It encodes CASSLEGGRDQPQHF.

The chain has TRBV5-1 and TRBJ1-4, with TRBD1 matching over 8 bases. Germline loops: CDR1 SGHRS, CDR2 YFSETQ. With 4 bases clipped from V and 3 bases from J, the junction kept 5 bases outside the gene matches. The CDR3 has 15 amino acids. The CDR3 here is CASSQTGQANEKLFF. The CDR3 bases are TGCGCCAGCAGCCAAACGGGACAGGCTAATGAAAAACTGTTTTTT.

A single count supports this clone. This chain links TRBV13 with TRBJ2-3, with 12 nucleotides matching TRBD2. There are 15 residues in the CDR3. J lost 4 bases, V lost 4 bases, and 3 bases had no gene match. The germline gives CDR1 PRHDT, CDR2 FYEKMQ (reference sequence). The CDR3, as DNA: TGTGCCAGCAGCTCTAGCGGGGGGGCCCCAGATACGCAGTATTTT. Protein sequence: CASSSSGGAPDTQYF.

The chain is built from TRBV27 and TRBJ2-7, with a possible D match to TRBD2 (6 bases). The CDR3 contains 12 residues. V was clipped by 3 bases and J by 6 bases, with 9 bases between them. Germline V gene sequence: CDR1 MNHEY, CDR2 SMNVEV (reference sequence). The CDR3 DNA follows: TGTGCCAGCAGTTTCTCGGAGGGCGAGCAGTACTTC. Protein: CASSFSEGEQYF.

The rearrangement uses TRBV14 and TRBJ2-4; 7 bases match TRBD1. CDR3 length: 16 residues. The junction had 13 bases not matched to a gene; V was cut back by 4 bases and J by 7 bases. Per the germline V gene, CDR1 is SGHDN and CDR2 is FVKESK. CDR3 sequence reads: CASSPGTVLIRNIQYF. DNA for the CDR3: TGTGCCAGCAGCCCGGGGACAGTCTTGATCCGGAACATTCAGTACTTC.

This chain links TRBV5-4 with TRBJ2-1, with 9 nucleotides matching TRBD2. Looked up from germline, CDR1 is SGHNT and CDR2 is YYREEE (reference sequence). With V trimmed by 4 bases and J by 5 bases, 7 bases remained unmatched. The CDR3 loop spans 15 amino acids. The CDR3 sequence is CASSHKAGGDNEQFF. CDR3 in DNA: TGTGCCAGCAGCCATAAAGCGGGGGGAGACAATGAGCAGTTCTTC.

This clone occurred a few times. The chain joins TRBV5-3 to TRBJ1-2; the D gene is possibly TRBD1 (5 bases). TRBV5-3 carries the ORF label, with uncertain function. V was pared by 2 bases and J by 6 bases, with 8 bases between. This CDR3 has 12 amino acids. For the CDR3, the DNA is TGTGCCAGAAGCTTCGGGGGAGATGGCTACACCTTC. The encoded protein is CARSFGGDGYTF.

The J gene is TRBJ2-3, the V gene TRBV7-2; no definite D call. The CDR3 runs to 12 residues. V shed 5 bases and J shed 0 bases, with 3 bases lying between them. Germline CDR1 SGHTA, CDR2 FQGNSA. The CDR3 bases are TGTGCCAGCAGCCAGAGCACAGATACGCAGTATTTT. Protein: CASSQSTDTQYF.

This chain joins TRBV6-1 and TRBJ2-7, with TRBD2 matching over 10 bases. Germline V gene lookup returns CDR1 MNHNS and CDR2 SASEGT. V trimming: 7 bases; J trimming: 4 bases; junction bases outside the gene matches: 10. This CDR3 has 15 amino acids. The CDR3 spells CASIVAGGGGYEQYF. The CDR3 DNA reads TGTGCCAGCATAGTAGCGGGGGGAGGGGGATACGAGCAGTACTTC.

A note on this clone: The sample holds other DNA sequences that translate to the same CDR3. The chain couples TRBV7-3 to TRBJ2-2, with unresolved D. V lost 4 bases to trimming and J lost 7 bases, with 7 bases between them. This CDR3 has 12 residues. The germline gives CDR1 SGHTA, CDR2 FQGTGA. The CDR3 is CASSSSVGELFF. Written as DNA, the CDR3 is TGTGCCAGCAGCTCTAGTGTCGGGGAGCTGTTTTTT.

V and J are TRBV2 and TRBJ2-7; tentatively, D is TRBD2 (5 bases). This CDR3 is built from 14 residues. V lost 4 bases and J lost 0, with 10 bases in between. Germline values: CDR1 SNHLY, CDR2 FYNNEI. This CDR3 is CASSVRVLSYEQYF. In nucleotides, the CDR3 is TGTGCCAGCAGTGTGCGGGTTCTCTCCTACGAGCAGTACTTC.

J is TRBJ1-1 and V is TRBV7-8; D perhaps matches TRBD1 (6 bases). The germline V gene encodes CDR1 SGHVS and CDR2 FQNEAQ. The CDR3 runs to 16 residues. Trimming cost V 1 base and J 2 bases, with 14 bases left between them. The CDR3 loop is CASSLGGRGLNTEAFF. CDR3 nucleotides: TGTGCCAGCAGCTTAGGAGGCAGGGGATTAAACACTGAAGCTTTCTTT.

The chain is built from TRBV6-1 and TRBJ2-7; D is possibly TRBD2 (6 bases). Trimming took off 7 bases at V and 3 bases at J, with 13 bases between the two ends. Germline V gene sequence: CDR1 MNHNS, CDR2 SASEGT. The CDR3 runs to 13 residues. This CDR3 is CASNVADLYEQYF. CDR3 nucleotide sequence: TGTGCCAGCAACGTAGCGGACCTCTACGAGCAGTACTTC.

This sequence joins TRBV5-4 and TRBJ2-3; 8 bases fit TRBD2. This CDR3 comprises 15 residues. V dropped 6 bases and J dropped 5; count of bases not matched to a gene: 11. CDR1 is SGHNT, CDR2 YYREEE, per germline (reference sequence). CDR3 nucleotides: TGTGCCAGCACCTTTTTTTCGACTAGCGTAGATACGCAGTATTTT. Protein product: CASTFFSTSVDTQYF.